This TCR beta chain was documented in a study of cytomegalovirus exposure and HLA in healthy donors. PCR involved 60 Vbeta and 13 Jbeta primers. Assay: immunoSEQ multiplex PCR; the TCRdb copy retains only in-frame clones and omits some. The sample records about 130,000 clones, around 84% being singletons. Study-wide results and limits: Sequencing likely caused a cluster of highly shared sequence variants. Several V segments, TRBV6-2 and TRBV6-3 among them, could not be told apart and were dropped.

Trimming pared 6 bases from V and 4 bases from J, leaving 13 bases between. This CDR3 region has 14 residues. The germline V gene has CDR1 SEHNR and CDR2 FQNEAQ (reference sequence). About this clone itself: Its antigen remains unidentified.

The source of this sequence is a woman aged 18 to 35 in good health and CMV-seropositive. The sequenced sample consisted of PBMCs. This chain joins TRBV7-9 and TRBJ1-3, with D perhaps matching TRBD1 (5 bases). The CDR3 region has the DNA TGTGCCAGCAGAGTTCAGGGTACGGGAAACACCATATATTTT. It is translated as CASRVQGTGNTIYF. The full variable domain, its missing parts supplied by reference TRBV7-9 and TRBJ1-3, is DTGVSQNPRHKITKRGQNVTFRCDPISEHNRLYWYRQTLGQGPEFLTYFQNEAQLEKSRLLSDRFSAERPKGSFSTLEIQRTEQGDSAMYLCASRVQGTGNTIYFGEGSWLTVV.